The rows below give T cell receptor beta chains drawn from one sample of a study of cytomegalovirus exposure and HLA in healthy donors. Produced via immunoSEQ multiplex PCR; TCRdb's table is partial and in-frame only. The sample contains 100,000 to 150,000 clones, about three quarters of which appear only once. The sample taken for sequencing was PBMCs. The source is a woman aged 40-49 years in good health and CMV-seronegative. Each CDR3 is given with its conserved first and last residue. D genes are given only for firm matches. Clone size is shown for a subset of rows, as once, few, many or a class of expanded clone.

v_call: TRBV5-1; clone_size: NA; j_call: TRBJ1-6; d_call: TRBD1; cdr3_nt: TGCGCCAGCAGCGAACAGGGGAGCTCCTATAATTCACCCCTCCACTTT; cdr3_aa: CASSEQGSSYNSPLHF
v_call: TRBV15; clone_size: NA; j_call: TRBJ1-5; d_call: NA; cdr3_nt: TGTGCCACCAGCAGAGATAAGGGGGGGGCGAGGGAGCCCCAGCATTTT; cdr3_aa: CATSRDKGGAREPQHF
v_call: TRBV27; clone_size: NA; j_call: TRBJ1-2; d_call: NA; cdr3_nt: TGTGCCAGCAGTTTATGGGCCTCTCCAGACTATGGCTACACCTTC; cdr3_aa: CASSLWASPDYGYTF
v_call: TRBV6-1; clone_size: few; j_call: TRBJ2-7; d_call: TRBD1; cdr3_nt: TGTGCCAGCAGTGCGGGACAGACTATTTCCTACGAGCAGTACTTC; cdr3_aa: CASSAGQTISYEQYF
v_call: TRBV5-6; clone_size: NA; j_call: TRBJ2-7; d_call: TRBD2; cdr3_nt: TGTGCCAGCAGCTTGAGGTCTAGCGGGATGAACTACGAGCAGTACTTC; cdr3_aa: CASSLRSSGMNYEQYF
v_call: TRBV7-3; clone_size: NA; j_call: TRBJ2-1; d_call: NA; cdr3_nt: TGTGCCAGCAGCTCCGGGACTGCCCGAGGTAATGAGCAGTTCTTC; cdr3_aa: CASSSGTARGNEQFF
v_call: TRBV28; clone_size: few; j_call: TRBJ1-3; d_call: TRBD1; cdr3_nt: TGTGCCAGCAGACAGGGGAGCTCTGGAAACACCATATATTTT; cdr3_aa: CASRQGSSGNTIYF
v_call: TRBV6-1; clone_size: NA; j_call: TRBJ2-7; d_call: NA; cdr3_nt: TGTGCCAGCAGAGGACAGATTAGCTCCTACGAGCAGTACTTC; cdr3_aa: CASRGQISSYEQYF
v_call: TRBV9; clone_size: once; j_call: TRBJ1-5; d_call: TRBD1; cdr3_nt: TGTGCCAGCAGCGTAGGGGGGACAGGGGCGTATCAGCCCCAGCATTTT; cdr3_aa: CASSVGGTGAYQPQHF
v_call: TRBV27; clone_size: few; j_call: TRBJ1-2; d_call: NA; cdr3_nt: TGTGCCAGCAGTTCCTACAGGGATGTGAGCTATGGCTACACCTTC; cdr3_aa: CASSSYRDVSYGYTF
v_call: TRBV4-1; clone_size: NA; j_call: TRBJ2-7; d_call: NA; cdr3_nt: TGCGCCAGCAGCCAAGACAAGGAGAAGACGGCATACGAGCAGTACTTC; cdr3_aa: CASSQDKEKTAYEQYF
v_call: TRBV10-3; clone_size: once; j_call: TRBJ2-7; d_call: NA; cdr3_nt: TGTGCCATCAGACTAAGCACTAGCTCCTACGAGCAGTACTTC; cdr3_aa: CAIRLSTSSYEQYF
v_call: TRBV5-5; clone_size: NA; j_call: TRBJ2-3; d_call: NA; cdr3_nt: TGTGCCAGCAGCCCCGGGGGACCGTCCGGCACAGATACGCAGTATTTT; cdr3_aa: CASSPGGPSGTDTQYF
v_call: TRBV7-9; clone_size: NA; j_call: TRBJ1-1; d_call: NA; cdr3_nt: TGTGCCAGCAGCTTAGCTCAGGGTACTGAAGCTTTCTTT; cdr3_aa: CASSLAQGTEAFF
v_call: TRBV19; clone_size: NA; j_call: TRBJ2-7; d_call: TRBD1; cdr3_nt: TGTGCCAGTAGTACTCCGGGACAGGGCGCCGGCGAGCAGTACTTC; cdr3_aa: CASSTPGQGAGEQYF